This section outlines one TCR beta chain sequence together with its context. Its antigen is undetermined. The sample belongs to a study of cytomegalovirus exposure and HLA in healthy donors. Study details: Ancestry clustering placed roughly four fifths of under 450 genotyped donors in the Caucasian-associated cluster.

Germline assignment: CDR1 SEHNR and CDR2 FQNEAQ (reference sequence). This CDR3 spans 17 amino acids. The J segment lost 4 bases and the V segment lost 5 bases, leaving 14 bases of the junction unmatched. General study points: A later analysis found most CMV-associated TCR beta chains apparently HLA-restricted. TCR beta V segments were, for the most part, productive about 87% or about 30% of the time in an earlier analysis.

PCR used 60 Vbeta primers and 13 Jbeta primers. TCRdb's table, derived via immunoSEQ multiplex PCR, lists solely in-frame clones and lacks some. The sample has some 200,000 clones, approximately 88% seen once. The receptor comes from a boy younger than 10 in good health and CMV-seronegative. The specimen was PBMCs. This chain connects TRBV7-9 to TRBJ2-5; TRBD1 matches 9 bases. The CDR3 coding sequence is TGTGCCAGCAGCCCAATCCGTGGACAGGGGAGGGGAGAGACCCAGTACTTC. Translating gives CASSPIRGQGRGETQYF.